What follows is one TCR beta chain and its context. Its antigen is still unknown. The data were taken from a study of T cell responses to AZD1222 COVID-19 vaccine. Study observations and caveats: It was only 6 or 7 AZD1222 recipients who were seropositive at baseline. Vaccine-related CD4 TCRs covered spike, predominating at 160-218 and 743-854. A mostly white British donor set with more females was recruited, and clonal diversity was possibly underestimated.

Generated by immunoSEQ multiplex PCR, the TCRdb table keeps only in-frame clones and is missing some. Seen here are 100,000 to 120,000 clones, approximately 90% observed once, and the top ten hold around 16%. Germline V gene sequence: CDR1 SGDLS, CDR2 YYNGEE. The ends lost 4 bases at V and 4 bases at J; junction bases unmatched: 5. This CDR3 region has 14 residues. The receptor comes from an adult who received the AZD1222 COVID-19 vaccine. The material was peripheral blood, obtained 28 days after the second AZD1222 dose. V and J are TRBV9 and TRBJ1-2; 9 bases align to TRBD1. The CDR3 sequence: CASSTPGQGYGYTF. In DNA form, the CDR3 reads TGTGCCAGCAGCACACCGGGACAGGGCTATGGCTACACCTTC.